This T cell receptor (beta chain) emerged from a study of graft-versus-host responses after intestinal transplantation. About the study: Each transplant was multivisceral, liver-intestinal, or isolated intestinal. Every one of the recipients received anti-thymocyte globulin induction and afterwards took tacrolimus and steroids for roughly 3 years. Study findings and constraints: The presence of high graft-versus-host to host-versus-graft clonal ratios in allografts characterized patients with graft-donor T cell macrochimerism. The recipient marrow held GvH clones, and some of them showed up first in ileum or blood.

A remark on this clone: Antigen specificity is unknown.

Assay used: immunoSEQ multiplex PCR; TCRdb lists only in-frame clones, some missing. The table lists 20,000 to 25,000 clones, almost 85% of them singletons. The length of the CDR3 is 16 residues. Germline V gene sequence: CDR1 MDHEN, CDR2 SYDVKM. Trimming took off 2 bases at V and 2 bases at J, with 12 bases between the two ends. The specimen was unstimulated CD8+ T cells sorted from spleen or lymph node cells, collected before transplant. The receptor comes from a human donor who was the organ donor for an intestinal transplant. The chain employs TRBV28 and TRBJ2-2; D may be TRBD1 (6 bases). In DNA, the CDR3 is TGTGCCAGCAGTTTACGGGCAGGGGCCAACACCGGGGAGCTGTTTTTT. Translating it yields CASSLRAGANTGELFF.